This is a list of T cell receptor beta chains from one sample in a study of identifying expanded T cells in peripheral blood. Measured with immunoSEQ multiplex PCR; TCRdb has only the in-frame clones, and not every one. The sample carries about 91,000 clones, about 88% recorded once. Sequencing used blood. Source of these receptors: a person aged 18 to 75 in good health. CDR3s include the opening cysteine and the closing phenylalanine or tryptophan. The D gene is left open where the match is weak. Some rows have no size entry. The others give once, few or many, or a class for an expanded clone.

clone_size: few; d_call: NA; j_call: TRBJ1-5; v_call: TRBV6-1; cdr3_nt: TGTGCCAGCAGCGGAAAGTGGGAAGCCAGCGGCCGGCATTTT; cdr3_aa: CASSGKWEASGRHF
clone_size: NA; d_call: NA; j_call: TRBJ1-5; v_call: TRBV29-1; cdr3_nt: TGCAGCGTTGAAGAATTGGGTCAAGCCCAGCATTTT; cdr3_aa: CSVEELGQAQHF
clone_size: NA; d_call: NA; j_call: TRBJ1-1; v_call: TRBV18; cdr3_nt: TGTGCCAGCTCACCCCGGTCAGGAGCGGGGATGAACACTGAAGCTTTCTTT; cdr3_aa: CASSPRSGAGMNTEAFF
clone_size: NA; d_call: NA; j_call: TRBJ2-1; v_call: TRBV28; cdr3_nt: TGTGCCAGCAGTGGGGGACCCTACAATGAGCAGTTCTTC; cdr3_aa: CASSGGPYNEQFF
clone_size: NA; d_call: TRBD1; j_call: TRBJ1-1; v_call: TRBV19; cdr3_nt: TGTGCCAGTCGCTCACAGGGGGATAGTGAAGCTTTCTTT; cdr3_aa: CASRSQGDSEAFF
clone_size: NA; d_call: TRBD2; j_call: TRBJ2-1; v_call: TRBV7-2; cdr3_nt: TGTGCCAGCAGCTTGGGGACTAGCGGGAGGGGAGGTGGGCAGTTCTTC; cdr3_aa: CASSLGTSGRGGGQFF
clone_size: once; d_call: NA; j_call: TRBJ2-1; v_call: TRBV5-4; cdr3_nt: TGTGCCAGCAGCTTAAGAGTAGGTGAGCAGTTCTTC; cdr3_aa: CASSLRVGEQFF
clone_size: NA; d_call: TRBD2; j_call: TRBJ2-1; v_call: TRBV15; cdr3_nt: TGTGCCACCAGCAGCCGGACTAGCGGGGGTGAGGAGCAGTTCTTC; cdr3_aa: CATSSRTSGGEEQFF
clone_size: NA; d_call: NA; j_call: TRBJ2-7; v_call: TRBV11-3; cdr3_nt: TGTGCCAGCAGCTTAAGCCAGGGGGAGCAGTACTTC; cdr3_aa: CASSLSQGEQYF
clone_size: few; d_call: NA; j_call: TRBJ1-3; v_call: TRBV30; cdr3_nt: TGTGCCTGGAGTAGAGGGACGGGACTAGGAAACACCATATATTTT; cdr3_aa: CAWSRGTGLGNTIYF
clone_size: NA; d_call: TRBD1; j_call: TRBJ2-7; v_call: TRBV7-9; cdr3_nt: TGTGCCAGCAGCTTAGGGACAGGGGGAGACTACGAGCAGTACTTC; cdr3_aa: CASSLGTGGDYEQYF
clone_size: NA; d_call: NA; j_call: TRBJ2-1; v_call: TRBV4-3; cdr3_nt: TGCGCCAGCAGCCAAGAAGGGCTTACTGAGCAGTTCTTC; cdr3_aa: CASSQEGLTEQFF
clone_size: NA; d_call: TRBD2; j_call: TRBJ2-7; v_call: TRBV13; cdr3_nt: TGTGCCAGCAGCTCAGCGGGAGGGCCTGTGGAGCAGTACTTC; cdr3_aa: CASSSAGGPVEQYF
clone_size: NA; d_call: NA; j_call: TRBJ2-2; v_call: TRBV4-1; cdr3_nt: TGCGCCAGCAGCCAAGAATATCCCAAGACCGGGGAGCTGTTTTTT; cdr3_aa: CASSQEYPKTGELFF
clone_size: once; d_call: NA; j_call: TRBJ2-6; v_call: TRBV2; cdr3_nt: TGTGCCAGCGTCTTGGTACCCGGAAGACCCTCTGGGGCCAACGTCCTGACTTTC; cdr3_aa: CASVLVPGRPSGANVLTF
clone_size: NA; d_call: NA; j_call: TRBJ2-2; v_call: TRBV7-6; cdr3_nt: TGTGCCAGCAGCCCACCCAGCTCGGTGGACACCGGGGAGCTGTTTTTT; cdr3_aa: CASSPPSSVDTGELFF
clone_size: NA; d_call: NA; j_call: TRBJ2-5; v_call: TRBV14; cdr3_nt: TGTGCCAGCAGCCACCCCGCGGCCCCTCACCGGGAGACCCAGTACTTC; cdr3_aa: CASSHPAAPHRETQYF
clone_size: NA; d_call: NA; j_call: TRBJ1-6; v_call: TRBV27; cdr3_nt: TGTGCCAGCAGTTTTGGGGGAAATTCACCCCTCCACTTT; cdr3_aa: CASSFGGNSPLHF
clone_size: NA; d_call: NA; j_call: TRBJ2-7; v_call: TRBV29-1; cdr3_nt: TGCAGCGTTGAAGTAAGGGGGGACATTTTCGAGCAGTACTTC; cdr3_aa: CSVEVRGDIFEQYF
clone_size: NA; d_call: NA; j_call: TRBJ2-3; v_call: TRBV7-2; cdr3_nt: TGTGCCAGCAGCCCACGAACAGATACGCAGTATTTT; cdr3_aa: CASSPRTDTQYF
clone_size: NA; d_call: NA; j_call: TRBJ1-4; v_call: TRBV15; cdr3_nt: TGTGCCACCAGCAGTAGCAGAGGGCTGTTTTTT; cdr3_aa: CATSSSRGLFF
clone_size: NA; d_call: TRBD1; j_call: TRBJ2-2; v_call: TRBV27; cdr3_nt: TGTGCCAGCAGGGGGACAGTCTCTTCCGGGGAGCTGTTTTTT; cdr3_aa: CASRGTVSSGELFF
clone_size: NA; d_call: NA; j_call: TRBJ1-1; v_call: TRBV20-1; cdr3_nt: TGCAGTGCTAGAGATGGGGCTTTCTTT; cdr3_aa: CSARDGAFF
clone_size: NA; d_call: NA; j_call: TRBJ2-3; v_call: TRBV18; cdr3_nt: TGTGCCAGCTCACCGGCCGGGCTAACGGAGGGCCCAGATACGCAGTATTTT; cdr3_aa: CASSPAGLTEGPDTQYF
clone_size: NA; d_call: NA; j_call: TRBJ2-1; v_call: TRBV4-1; cdr3_nt: TGCGCCAGCAGCCAAGTCCACAGGGTTGCCAATGAGCAGTTCTTC; cdr3_aa: CASSQVHRVANEQFF
clone_size: NA; d_call: TRBD1; j_call: TRBJ2-3; v_call: TRBV4-1; cdr3_nt: TGCGCCAGCAGCCAAGATCGGGGCAGGGGGCGCAGAGATACGCAGTATTTT; cdr3_aa: CASSQDRGRGRRDTQYF
clone_size: NA; d_call: NA; j_call: TRBJ2-2; v_call: TRBV5-1; cdr3_nt: TGCGCCAGCAGCTCACGAGGACAGTGGCCCGGGGAGCTGTTTTTT; cdr3_aa: CASSSRGQWPGELFF
clone_size: NA; d_call: NA; j_call: TRBJ2-7; v_call: TRBV6-6; cdr3_nt: TGTGCCAGCAGTCAAAATTCTGGGCTCGAGCAGTACTTC; cdr3_aa: CASSQNSGLEQYF
clone_size: NA; d_call: NA; j_call: TRBJ1-6; v_call: TRBV9; cdr3_nt: TGTGCCAGCAGCGTAGCCGGGTCACCCCTCCACTTT; cdr3_aa: CASSVAGSPLHF
clone_size: NA; d_call: NA; j_call: TRBJ1-5; v_call: TRBV18; cdr3_nt: TGTGCCAGCTTGATGGCTAGCAATCAGCCCCAGCATTTT; cdr3_aa: CASLMASNQPQHF
clone_size: NA; d_call: TRBD2; j_call: TRBJ2-1; v_call: TRBV18; cdr3_nt: TGTGCCAGCTCACAAAGGACTAGCGGGGGGGCCGCATACAATGAGCAGTTCTTC; cdr3_aa: CASSQRTSGGAAYNEQFF
clone_size: NA; d_call: NA; j_call: TRBJ1-6; v_call: TRBV14; cdr3_nt: TGTGCCAGCAGCCAAGCAGGGCTATCACCCCTCCACTTT; cdr3_aa: CASSQAGLSPLHF
clone_size: NA; d_call: NA; j_call: TRBJ2-4; v_call: TRBV10-3; cdr3_nt: TGTGCCATCAGTGAGCCCAGGGGATCGGTAGCCAAAAACATTCAGTACTTC; cdr3_aa: CAISEPRGSVAKNIQYF
clone_size: NA; d_call: NA; j_call: TRBJ2-7; v_call: TRBV4-1; cdr3_nt: TGCGCCAGCAGCCAAGGACAGACCTACGAGCAGTACTTC; cdr3_aa: CASSQGQTYEQYF
clone_size: few; d_call: NA; j_call: TRBJ2-4; v_call: TRBV7-6; cdr3_nt: TGTGCCAGCAGCTTATCCCCCGGCGGGGTGGCGGCCAAAAACATTCAGTACTTC; cdr3_aa: CASSLSPGGVAAKNIQYF
clone_size: NA; d_call: NA; j_call: TRBJ2-7; v_call: TRBV28; cdr3_nt: TGTGCCAGCAGTCCGTTAAGAAAACAGGGCCACTCCTACGAGCAGTACTTC; cdr3_aa: CASSPLRKQGHSYEQYF
clone_size: NA; d_call: NA; j_call: TRBJ1-4; v_call: TRBV5-1; cdr3_nt: TGCGCCAGCAGCTTGTACGGGGCCGGTAATGAAAAACTGTTTTTT; cdr3_aa: CASSLYGAGNEKLFF
clone_size: NA; d_call: NA; j_call: TRBJ1-2; v_call: TRBV28; cdr3_nt: TGTGCCAGCAGTTTTGGGCAGGGTGGCTATGGCTACACCTTC; cdr3_aa: CASSFGQGGYGYTF
clone_size: NA; d_call: NA; j_call: TRBJ2-7; v_call: TRBV19; cdr3_nt: TGTGCCAGTAGTAGAGACAGGTACGAGCAGTACTTC; cdr3_aa: CASSRDRYEQYF
clone_size: NA; d_call: NA; j_call: TRBJ1-1; v_call: TRBV5-1; cdr3_nt: TGCGCCAGCAGCTTTGAGGGGAATAGCGTGAACACTGAAGCTTTCTTT; cdr3_aa: CASSFEGNSVNTEAFF
clone_size: NA; d_call: NA; j_call: TRBJ1-1; v_call: TRBV6-5; cdr3_nt: TGTGCCAGCACCACCGGGACAAAGAACACTGAAGCTTTCTTT; cdr3_aa: CASTTGTKNTEAFF
clone_size: NA; d_call: NA; j_call: TRBJ1-2; v_call: TRBV5-1; cdr3_nt: TGCGCCAGCAGCAGCCCAATTTCAGACAGGCGACACTATGGCTACACCTTC; cdr3_aa: CASSSPISDRRHYGYTF
clone_size: NA; d_call: NA; j_call: TRBJ2-7; v_call: TRBV20-1; cdr3_nt: TGCAGTGCTAGCCCGTACGAGCAGTACTTC; cdr3_aa: CSASPYEQYF